A single sample is the source of the 26 T cell receptor beta chains below, sequenced in a study of cytomegalovirus exposure and HLA in healthy donors. The PCR contained 60 Vbeta and 13 Jbeta primers. Profiling relied on immunoSEQ multiplex PCR, and the TCRdb table lists in-frame clones only, not all of them. The table lists some 190,000 clones, around 88% of them singletons. The source material was PBMCs. These receptors all come from a woman aged 30 to 39 in good health and CMV-seronegative.

V gene TRBV6-6 combines with J gene TRBJ2-7; D not certain. The CDR3 runs 12 residues. Germline lookup yields CDR1 MNHNY and CDR2 SVGAGI (reference sequence). V lost 2 bases, J lost 5 bases, and 7 bases lay in between. CDR3: CASSYTRHEQYF. The CDR3 DNA sequence: TGTGCCAGCAGTTACACGAGGCACGAGCAGTACTTC.

The chain has TRBV28 and TRBJ1-5, with unresolved D. The CDR3 covers 12 residues. Trimming cost V 5 bases and J 7 bases, with 9 bases left between them. Germline assignment: CDR1 MDHEN and CDR2 SYDVKM. CDR3 sequence reads: CASSVRKQPQHF. CDR3 DNA: TGTGCCAGCAGTGTGAGGAAACAGCCCCAGCATTTT.

The rearrangement links TRBV5-6 to TRBJ2-7; TRBD2 might be the D (5 bases). The CDR3 runs 13 residues. Trimming took off 0 bases at V and 3 bases at J, with 7 bases between the two ends. Germline assignment: CDR1 SGHDT and CDR2 YYEEEE. In nucleotides, the CDR3 is TGTGCCAGCAGCTTGGGGCGGGTCTACGAGCAGTACTTC. Its protein product is CASSLGRVYEQYF.

The V and J genes are TRBV27 and TRBJ2-7; tentatively, D is TRBD1 (6 bases). Germline V gene data show CDR1 as MNHEY and CDR2 as SMNVEV (reference sequence). V gave up 4 bases and J gave up 0 bases, with 19 bases separating them. This CDR3 has 17 amino acids. The CDR3: CASSSITSQGPSYEQYF. The CDR3 nucleotides read TGTGCCAGCAGTTCCATCACCTCACAGGGTCCCTCCTACGAGCAGTACTTC.

There are a few counts of this clone. This rearrangement joins TRBV6-6 to TRBJ2-7; unclear D gene. The CDR3 length is 12 residues. Between the trimmed V and J ends, which lost 0 bases and 6 bases, there was a span of 6 bases. Germline CDR1 MNHNY, CDR2 SVGAGI (reference sequence). CDR3 DNA: TGTGCCAGCAGTTACTCTCTCTTCGAGCAGTACTTC. Amino acid sequence: CASSYSLFEQYF.

This chain links TRBV20-1 with TRBJ1-1; possible D gene TRBD1, 5 bases. The V gene lost 6 bases and the J gene lost 5 bases, with 10 bases spanning the gap. The CDR3 covers 11 residues. Germline loops: CDR1 DFQATT, CDR2 SNEGSKA (reference sequence). This chain's CDR3 is CSAQGDTEAFF. In DNA, the CDR3 is TGCAGTGCGCAAGGGGATACTGAAGCTTTCTTT.

The gene calls are TRBV5-3 and TRBJ1-1; no clear D gene. TRBV5-3 is reported as an ORF; its role is uncertain. The CDR3 totals 16 residues. The V gene lost 0 bases and the J gene lost 3 bases, with 15 bases spanning the gap. The CDR3 DNA is TGTGCCAGAAGCTTGGTTCGTGGTCTGGACTACACTGAAGCTTTCTTT. The encoded protein is CARSLVRGLDYTEAFF.

This clone appeared a single time. The CDR3 sequence: CASLPIDRGRDTEAFF. DNA for the CDR3: TGCGCCAGCCTACCAATTGACAGGGGGCGGGACACTGAAGCTTTCTTT. The rearrangement joins TRBV10-1 to TRBJ1-1; 10 bases align to TRBD1. The CDR3 contains 16 residues. The V gene end was trimmed by 8 bases and the J gene end by 3 bases; junction bases not matched to a gene: 12. Germline lookup yields CDR1 WNHNN and CDR2 SYGVQD (reference sequence).

V is TRBV11-2 and J is TRBJ2-5; 10 nucleotides agree with TRBD2. The DNA end lines up better with TRBJ2-7; the J call may be wrong. CDR1 is SGHAT and CDR2 is FQNNGV in the germline V gene. This CDR3 has 15 residues. DNA for the CDR3: TGTGCCAGCAGACGGACTAGCGGAAGCTCCTACGAGCAGTACTTC. It yields the protein CASRRTSGSSYEQYF.

The chain is built from TRBV4-1 and TRBJ2-1, with 7 nucleotides matching TRBD2. Trimming removed 4 bases from V and 0 bases from J; junction bases left unmatched: 9. Germline CDR1 and CDR2: MGHRA and YSYEKL. CDR3 length: 17 residues. The CDR3 sequence: CASSPGGGSGSYNEQFF. The CDR3 region has the DNA TGCGCCAGCAGCCCTGGGGGAGGGTCCGGCTCCTACAATGAGCAGTTCTTC.

The chain uses TRBV7-3 and TRBJ1-1; D is possibly TRBD1 (5 bases). CDR1 and CDR2 from the germline V gene are SGHTA and FQGTGA. The CDR3 loop spans 16 amino acids. Trimming removed 0 bases from V and 5 bases from J, with 16 bases in between. The CDR3 sequence: CASSLTGGALRTEAFF. The CDR3 DNA sequence: TGTGCCAGCAGCTTAACGGGTGGGGCGCTCAGGACTGAAGCTTTCTTT.

This clone was counted once. The chain has TRBV5-1 and TRBJ1-4; 7 bases align to TRBD1. The CDR3 totals 15 residues. From germline, CDR1 is SGHRS and CDR2 YFSETQ. The V gene end was trimmed by 4 bases and the J gene end by 5 bases; junction bases not matched to a gene: 8. The CDR3 nucleotides read TGCGCCAGCAGCCTCGACAGGGAGCCAAATGAAAAACTGTTTTTT. This codes for CASSLDREPNEKLFF.

The genes are TRBV29-1 and TRBJ1-2; weak D call: TRBD1 (5 bases). V was shortened by 4 bases and J by 5 bases, with 8 bases between the two germline ends. Germline CDR1 reads SQVTM; CDR2 reads ANQGSEA. The CDR3 has 11 amino acids. As DNA, the CDR3 is TGCAGCGTTGGACAGTCTTATGGCTACACCTTC. Translated: CSVGQSYGYTF.

A word on this clone: In the same sample, other DNA sequences code for this CDR3. The chain carries TRBV19 and TRBJ1-5, with D tentatively TRBD1 (5 bases). With 3 bases removed from V and 7 bases from J, the gap between germline ends came to 7 bases. Germline CDR1 LNHDA, CDR2 SQIVND (reference sequence). The CDR3 runs 12 residues. The CDR3 region has the DNA TGTGCCAGTAGTATCGGGGGACAGCCCCAGCATTTT. Protein product: CASSIGGQPQHF.

V and J are TRBV9 and TRBJ2-1; maybe TRBD2 (6 bases). The germline V gene encodes CDR1 SGDLS and CDR2 YYNGEE. The CDR3 length is 14 residues. Trimming removed 0 bases at V and 10 bases at J, with 14 bases between. In DNA form, the CDR3 reads TGTGCCAGCAGCGTAGATCTAGCGACTCACGAGCAGTTCTTC. As protein: CASSVDLATHEQFF.

The chain is built from TRBV5-6 and TRBJ1-2; possibly TRBD1 for D (6 bases). Per germline, CDR1 SGHDT and CDR2 YYEEEE. The CDR3 is 16 residues long. The V end was cut by 4 bases, the J end by 8 bases, with 24 bases between. The CDR3 DNA follows: TGTGCCAGCAGCCAGGGACACCTACACCCCATGGGGGGCTACACCTTC. Its protein is CASSQGHLHPMGGYTF.

The chain is built from TRBV7-2 and TRBJ1-3; no firm D call. Germline V gene sequence: CDR1 SGHTA, CDR2 FQGNSA. The CDR3 has 15 amino acids. V gave up 1 base and J gave up 0 bases, with 7 bases separating them. The CDR3 loop reads CASSLELNSGNTIYF. The CDR3 coding sequence is TGTGCCAGCAGCTTAGAACTGAACTCTGGAAACACCATATATTTT.

This clone was counted a single time. The chain is built from TRBV19 and TRBJ2-2, with TRBD1 matching over 7 bases. V shed 5 bases, J shed 5 bases, and the junction held 14 bases outside the gene matches. CDR1 and CDR2 (germline): LNHDA, SQIVND (reference sequence). The CDR3 loop spans 17 amino acids. This CDR3 is CASSRGAGGSRTGELFF. CDR3 DNA: TGTGCCAGTAGTCGAGGGGCAGGGGGTTCTAGAACCGGGGAGCTGTTTTTT.

This clone has a handful of counts. V gene TRBV19 combines with J gene TRBJ1-4; perhaps TRBD1 as D (6 bases). Per germline, CDR1 LNHDA and CDR2 SQIVND (reference sequence). The CDR3 is 13 residues long. Trimming cost V 3 bases and J 6 bases, with 8 bases left between them. CDR3 protein: CASSIGQHEKLFF. The DNA for the CDR3 is TGTGCCAGTAGTATTGGACAGCATGAAAAACTGTTTTTT.

The chain joins TRBV2 to TRBJ1-2; 7 positions agree with TRBD1. The CDR3 length is 12 residues. Germline CDR1 SNHLY, CDR2 FYNNEI. With 10 bases clipped from V and 8 bases from J, the junction kept 10 bases outside the gene matches. CDR3 nucleotides: TGTGCCACCGGGACAGCGAACGGGGGCTACACCTTC. Protein product: CATGTANGGYTF.

This chain links TRBV4-1 with TRBJ2-7; possibly TRBD2 for D (5 bases). CDR1 is MGHRA and CDR2 is YSYEKL in the germline V gene. The CDR3 has 12 amino acids. V was cut by 1 base and J by 7 bases, with 8 bases left in between. As DNA, the CDR3 is TGCGCCAGCAGCCAAGGCTGGGAGGAGCAGTACTTC. It codes for CASSQGWEEQYF.

The rearrangement joins TRBV5-1 to TRBJ2-7; 10 bases are shared with TRBD1. Trimming at V came to 0 bases and at J to 10 bases, leaving 4 bases not matched to a gene. This CDR3 has 13 residues. Germline V gives CDR1 SGHRS, CDR2 YFSETQ. CDR3 in DNA: TGCGCCAGCAGCTTGGCCAGGGACAGGGGACAGTACTTC. This sequence encodes CASSLARDRGQYF.

The chain carries TRBV13 and TRBJ2-1; the match to TRBD2 covers 8 bases. Per germline, CDR1 PRHDT and CDR2 FYEKMQ (reference sequence). CDR3 length equals 18 residues. V lost 0 bases to trimming and J lost 1 base; unmatched junction nucleotides: 8. The CDR3: CASSLGRVLAGSYNEQFF. The CDR3 coding sequence is TGTGCCAGCAGCTTAGGCCGAGTCCTAGCGGGTTCCTACAATGAGCAGTTCTTC. The full variable domain, its missing parts supplied by reference TRBV13 and TRBJ2-1, is AAGVIQSPRHLIKEKRETATLKCYPIPRHDTVYWYQQGPGQDPQFLISFYEKMQSDKGSIPDRFSAQQFSDYHSELNMSSLELGDSALYFCASSLGRVLAGSYNEQFFGPGTRLTVL.

The chain employs TRBV15 and TRBJ2-2; 7 nucleotides agree with TRBD2. From germline, CDR1 is LNHNV and CDR2 YYDKDF (reference sequence). The V and J ends lost 4 bases and 7 bases, in that order; junction bases with no gene match: 6. The CDR3 loop spans 14 amino acids. The CDR3 sequence: CATSKGREVGELFF. The CDR3, as DNA: TGTGCCACCAGCAAGGGGAGGGAGGTCGGGGAGCTGTTTTTT. The full variable domain, its missing parts supplied by reference TRBV15 and TRBJ2-2, is DAMVIQNPRYQVTQFGKPVTLSCSQTLNHNVMYWYQQKSSQAPKLLFHYYDKDFNNEADTPDNFQSRRPNTSFCFLDIRSPGLGDTAMYLCATSKGREVGELFFGEGSRLTVL.

The DNA for the CDR3 is TGTGCCAGCAGCTCGGCCCTTGCGGGGATCGGGCAGTACTTC. Protein sequence: CASSSALAGIGQYF. The rearrangement joins TRBV5-6 to TRBJ2-5, with D possibly being TRBD2 (6 bases). V was shortened by 3 bases and J by 11 bases, with 20 bases between the two germline ends. Germline V lookup: CDR1 SGHDT, CDR2 YYEEEE. CDR3 length equals 14 residues.

This clone was seen a single time. The chain uses TRBV5-1 and TRBJ2-7; tentatively, D is TRBD1 (6 bases). The germline gives CDR1 SGHRS, CDR2 YFSETQ. The germline V and J ends were trimmed by 4 bases and 6 bases, with 11 bases remaining between them. The CDR3 has 12 residues. In DNA, the CDR3 is TGCGCCAGCAGCCAGGACAGACGCGAGCAGTACTTC. It codes for CASSQDRREQYF.